Listed below are T cell receptor beta chains from one sample, sequenced in a study of control samples from healthy donors and cancer patients. Only in-frame clones appear in the TCRdb table, and some are missing; sequencing was by immunoSEQ multiplex PCR. The table shows 120,000 to 150,000 clones, with about 90% occurring only once. The sample comprised blood. Receptors were obtained from a man aged 25 to 45 in good health. The CDR3 runs from the conserved cysteine through the conserved F or W. A D gene is named only where the DNA matches it firmly. Size values are once, few and many counts, or a class for expanded clones, and some rows have none.

CDR3aa: CSVLLGNGYTF
CDR3nt: TGCAGCGTTCTTCTGGGGAATGGCTACACCTTC
abundance: .
j_gene: TRBJ1-2
d_gene: .
v_gene: TRBV29-1

CDR3aa: CSVEWGTGRGYTF
CDR3nt: TGCAGCGTTGAATGGGGGACAGGGAGGGGCTACACCTTC
abundance: .
j_gene: TRBJ1-2
d_gene: TRBD1
v_gene: TRBV29-1

CDR3aa: CASSLVRPGVLNTEAFF
CDR3nt: TGTGCCAGCAGCTTAGTACGGCCAGGGGTCTTGAACACTGAAGCTTTCTTT
abundance: .
j_gene: TRBJ1-1
d_gene: .
v_gene: TRBV11-2

CDR3aa: CASSSGRANYGYTF
CDR3nt: TGTGCCAGCAGCTCTGGGCGGGCTAACTATGGCTACACCTTC
abundance: .
j_gene: TRBJ1-2
d_gene: .
v_gene: TRBV5-4

CDR3aa: CASSQDRAYSPLHF
CDR3nt: TGTGCCAGCAGCCAGGACAGGGCTTATTCACCCCTCCACTTT
abundance: .
j_gene: TRBJ1-6
d_gene: TRBD1
v_gene: TRBV6-5

CDR3aa: CASSEPSRTLNEQFF
CDR3nt: TGTGCCAGCAGTGAACCTAGCCGCACCCTCAATGAGCAGTTCTTC
abundance: .
j_gene: TRBJ2-1
d_gene: .
v_gene: TRBV2

CDR3aa: CASSLDRAGNTIYF
CDR3nt: TGTGCCAGCAGCTTAGACAGGGCTGGAAACACCATATATTTT
abundance: .
j_gene: TRBJ1-3
d_gene: .
v_gene: TRBV11-2

CDR3aa: CASSLLGRAYEQYF
CDR3nt: TGTGCCAGCAGTTTACTGGGGCGCGCCTACGAGCAGTACTTC
abundance: .
j_gene: TRBJ2-7
d_gene: .
v_gene: TRBV28

CDR3aa: CASSLVAGGSGNTIYF
CDR3nt: TGTGCCAGCAGCTTAGTGGCAGGGGGCTCTGGAAACACCATATATTTT
abundance: .
j_gene: TRBJ1-3
d_gene: TRBD1
v_gene: TRBV11-2

CDR3aa: CASSPSGQGQKLFF
CDR3nt: TGTGCCAGCTCACCTTCAGGACAGGGGCAAAAACTGTTTTTT
abundance: .
j_gene: TRBJ1-4
d_gene: TRBD1
v_gene: TRBV18

CDR3aa: CASSSAGTNTEAFF
CDR3nt: TGTGCCAGCAGCTCCGCCGGGACGAACACTGAAGCTTTCTTT
abundance: .
j_gene: TRBJ1-1
d_gene: .
v_gene: TRBV7-9

CDR3aa: CASRSGQSNSGNTIYF
CDR3nt: TGTGCCAGTAGATCGGGACAGTCCAACTCTGGAAACACCATATATTTT
abundance: .
j_gene: TRBJ1-3
d_gene: TRBD1
v_gene: TRBV19

CDR3aa: CASSEEDRGHRVNTEAFF
CDR3nt: TGTGCCAGCAGTGAAGAGGACAGGGGGCACCGGGTGAACACTGAAGCTTTCTTT
abundance: .
j_gene: TRBJ1-1
d_gene: TRBD1
v_gene: TRBV2

CDR3aa: CASSDSWGDEAFF
CDR3nt: TGTGCCAGCAGTGACTCCTGGGGGGATGAAGCTTTCTTT
abundance: once
j_gene: TRBJ1-1
d_gene: .
v_gene: TRBV6-4

CDR3aa: CASSSVPTGFMNTEAFF
CDR3nt: TGCGCCAGCAGCTCCGTACCCACAGGGTTCATGAACACTGAAGCTTTCTTT
abundance: .
j_gene: TRBJ1-1
d_gene: .
v_gene: TRBV5-1

CDR3aa: CASSRWETDTQYF
CDR3nt: TGCGCCAGCAGCAGGTGGGAGACAGATACGCAGTATTTT
abundance: .
j_gene: TRBJ2-3
d_gene: .
v_gene: TRBV5-1

CDR3aa: CAWRLQAGGFYNEQFF
CDR3nt: TGTGCCTGGAGGCTCCAAGCGGGGGGCTTCTACAATGAGCAGTTCTTC
abundance: .
j_gene: TRBJ2-1
d_gene: TRBD2
v_gene: TRBV30

CDR3aa: CASSVAGVKGAEAFF
CDR3nt: TGTGCCAGCAGCGTAGCAGGGGTCAAGGGCGCTGAAGCTTTCTTT
abundance: .
j_gene: TRBJ1-1
d_gene: .
v_gene: TRBV9

CDR3aa: CASSPSSGGGTDTQYF
CDR3nt: TGTGCCAGCAGCCCCTCTAGCGGGGGAGGCACAGATACGCAGTATTTT
abundance: .
j_gene: TRBJ2-3
d_gene: TRBD2
v_gene: TRBV7-3

CDR3aa: CASSPTGNTIYF
CDR3nt: TGTGCCAGCAGCCCGACTGGAAACACCATATATTTT
abundance: .
j_gene: TRBJ1-3
d_gene: .
v_gene: TRBV6-5

CDR3aa: CASSRGQRPLQQPQHF
CDR3nt: TGTGCCAGTAGCCGAGGACAGAGGCCCCTGCAACAGCCCCAGCATTTT
abundance: .
j_gene: TRBJ1-5
d_gene: .
v_gene: TRBV19

CDR3aa: CASSPEDFPQYF
CDR3nt: TGTGCCAGCTCACCTGAGGACTTCCCGCAGTATTTT
abundance: .
j_gene: TRBJ2-3
d_gene: .
v_gene: TRBV18

CDR3aa: CASSLPAGLAGSNEQFF
CDR3nt: TGTGCCAGCAGCTTACCGGCGGGACTAGCGGGGTCCAATGAGCAGTTCTTC
abundance: .
j_gene: TRBJ2-1
d_gene: TRBD2
v_gene: TRBV7-9

CDR3aa: CASSIPKGQGGFRGYTF
CDR3nt: TGTGCCAGTAGTATACCGAAGGGACAGGGGGGTTTCCGTGGCTACACCTTC
abundance: once
j_gene: TRBJ1-2
d_gene: TRBD1
v_gene: TRBV19

CDR3aa: CASSPPGSQGARTQYF
CDR3nt: TGTGCCAGCTCACCACCGGGAAGTCAGGGGGCCCGTACGCAGTATTTT
abundance: .
j_gene: TRBJ2-3
d_gene: TRBD1
v_gene: TRBV18

CDR3aa: CASSLGQGREQYF
CDR3nt: TGTGCCAGCAGCTTAGGACAGGGTCGGGAGCAGTACTTC
abundance: .
j_gene: TRBJ2-7
d_gene: TRBD1
v_gene: TRBV11-1

CDR3aa: CASSLVRATPNYGYTF
CDR3nt: TGTGCCAGCAGCTTAGTCCGGGCGACACCTAACTATGGCTACACCTTC
abundance: once
j_gene: TRBJ1-2
d_gene: .
v_gene: TRBV7-8

CDR3aa: CASSLDSGARQPQHF
CDR3nt: TGTGCCAGCAGCTTAGACAGCGGGGCCAGGCAGCCCCAGCATTTT
abundance: .
j_gene: TRBJ1-5
d_gene: .
v_gene: TRBV7-2

CDR3aa: CASSLLAGGGTGELFF
CDR3nt: TGTGCCAGCAGCCTACTAGCGGGGGGAGGTACCGGGGAGCTGTTTTTT
abundance: .
j_gene: TRBJ2-2
d_gene: TRBD2
v_gene: TRBV28

CDR3aa: CASSLESGVSTDTQYF
CDR3nt: TGTGCCAGCAGCTTAGAGAGCGGGGTAAGCACAGATACGCAGTATTTT
abundance: .
j_gene: TRBJ2-3
d_gene: TRBD2
v_gene: TRBV7-9

CDR3aa: CASSSTTGSSYGYTF
CDR3nt: TGTGCCAGCAGTTCCACCACCGGGAGTAGCTATGGCTACACCTTC
abundance: .
j_gene: TRBJ1-2
d_gene: .
v_gene: TRBV28

CDR3aa: CASSSTDRAGNSPLHF
CDR3nt: TGTGCCAGCAGCTCGACGGACAGGGCTGGTAATTCACCCCTCCACTTT
abundance: .
j_gene: TRBJ1-6
d_gene: TRBD1
v_gene: TRBV9

CDR3aa: CASSILASDTQYF
CDR3nt: TGTGCCAGTAGTATCCTAGCCTCAGATACGCAGTATTTT
abundance: .
j_gene: TRBJ2-3
d_gene: .
v_gene: TRBV19

CDR3aa: CASSFLRSSNQPQHF
CDR3nt: TGTGCCAGCAGTTTCCTCAGGAGTAGCAATCAGCCCCAGCATTTT
abundance: .
j_gene: TRBJ1-5
d_gene: .
v_gene: TRBV28

CDR3aa: CASTRLAGANTDTQYF
CDR3nt: TGTGCCAGCACCAGACTAGCGGGGGCCAACACAGATACGCAGTATTTT
abundance: .
j_gene: TRBJ2-3
d_gene: TRBD2
v_gene: TRBV9